The 21 T cell receptor beta chains below come from one sample, sequenced in a study of CD8+ T cells in alopecia areata. As to treatment: oral pan-JAK inhibitor, 5-10 mg twice daily. cDNA serving as the sequencing template came from extracted, reverse transcribed RNA. Clones were sequenced by immunoSEQ multiplex PCR, and TCRdb holds only the in-frame ones, with some missing. Of a few hundred thousand clones listed, about 60% are singletons. Sequenced here: CD4+ T cells sorted from blood, sampled around week 53, from a patient treated with tofacitinib. Receptors originate from a human donor with alopecia areata.

The chain uses TRBV29-1 and TRBJ1-4; D not certain. Germline CDR1 reads SQVTM; CDR2 reads ANQGSEA. Trimming shortened V by 5 bases and J by 3 bases, and 7 bases separated the two germline ends. CDR3 size: 12 residues. CDR3 sequence: CSVRRSNEKLFF. Here the CDR3 DNA reads TGCAGCGTTCGACGGTCTAATGAAAAACTGTTTTTT.

Only a few counts were recorded for this clone. The V and J genes are TRBV7-2 and TRBJ2-7; TRBD2 agrees at 10 bases. The germline CDR1 and CDR2 sequences are SGHTA and FQGNSA. The CDR3 sequence is 15 residues long. The V segment lost 1 base and the J segment 4 bases; nucleotides outside the gene matches: 4. The chain's CDR3 is CASSLGAGGRYEQYF. The CDR3 region has the DNA TGTGCCAGCAGCTTAGGAGCGGGGGGGCGATACGAGCAGTACTTC.

J is TRBJ1-3 and V is TRBV15; D unresolved. V was trimmed by 1 base and J by 0 bases, leaving 7 bases between them. Germline V CDR1 and CDR2: LNHNV, YYDKDF (reference sequence). The CDR3 is 15 residues long. CDR3 sequence: CATSRVGDSGNTIYF. CDR3 sequence (DNA): TGTGCCACCAGCAGAGTCGGGGACTCTGGAAACACCATATATTTT. Together with reference TRBV15 and TRBJ1-3, the CDR3 gives the full variable domain: DAMVIQNPRYQVTQFGKPVTLSCSQTLNHNVMYWYQQKSSQAPKLLFHYYDKDFNNEADTPDNFQSRRPNTSFCFLDIRSPGLGDTAMYLCATSRVGDSGNTIYFGEGSWLTVV.

The chain joins TRBV10-3 to TRBJ1-1; no definite D call. The CDR3 totals 13 residues. Trimming cost V 5 bases and J 5 bases, with 12 bases left between them. In germline, CDR1 is ENHRY, CDR2 SYGVKD. CDR3 protein: CAISPWDRTEAFF. The CDR3 DNA reads TGTGCCATCAGTCCGTGGGATCGGACTGAAGCTTTCTTT.

The table lists this clone with a few counts. Other nucleotide sequences from this sample produce the same CDR3. The chain employs TRBV29-1 and TRBJ2-7; no clear D gene. The germline V gene encodes CDR1 SQVTM and CDR2 ANQGSEA. This CDR3 is built from 11 residues. V lost 2 bases to trimming and J lost 3 bases, with 5 bases between them. CDR3 coding DNA: TGCAGCGTTGAATCAGGCTACGAGCAGTACTTC. This gives the protein CSVESGYEQYF.

The J gene is TRBJ2-1, the V gene TRBV7-9; 9 nucleotides match TRBD2. Per the germline V gene, CDR1 is SEHNR and CDR2 is FQNEAQ (reference sequence). The CDR3 sequence is 15 residues long. V shed 2 bases and J 6 bases; nucleotides not matched to a gene: 5. The CDR3 loop reads CASSLLAGNLNEQFF. Here the CDR3 DNA reads TGTGCCAGCAGCTTACTAGCGGGGAATCTCAATGAGCAGTTCTTC. Full variable domain (remainder filled in from reference TRBV7-9 and TRBJ2-1): DTGVSQNPRHKITKRGQNVTFRCDPISEHNRLYWYRQTLGQGPEFLTYFQNEAQLEKSRLLSDRFSAERPKGSFSTLEIQRTEQGDSAMYLCASSLLAGNLNEQFFGPGTRLTVL.

In nucleotides, the CDR3 is TGTGCCAGCAGCGTAGGTCATTCTGGGGCCAACGTCCTGACTTTC. It translates to CASSVGHSGANVLTF. The J gene is TRBJ2-6, the V gene TRBV9; D unclear. This CDR3 comprises 15 residues. The V gene's germline CDR1 is SGDLS and CDR2 YYNGEE. V lost 0 bases, J lost 1 base, and 5 bases lay in between.

The V call is TRBV25-1, the J call TRBJ2-1, with TRBD2 matching over 10 bases. The CDR3 has 16 amino acids. Germline loops: CDR1 MGHDK, CDR2 SYGVNS. V was pared by 1 base and J by 4 bases, with 4 bases of the junction left unmatched. The CDR3 DNA sequence: TGTGCCAGCAGTGAATTCGAGACTAGCGGGTACAATGAGCAGTTCTTC. Its protein product is CASSEFETSGYNEQFF.

A few counts support this clone. This chain uses TRBV5-1 with TRBJ2-1; 10 positions agree with TRBD2. The CDR3 has 17 residues. The V segment lost 5 bases and the J segment 12 bases; nucleotides outside the gene matches: 20. In germline, CDR1 is SGHRS, CDR2 YFSETQ. The CDR3 protein is CASRPSLAGEPTRGQFF. The DNA for the CDR3 is TGCGCCAGCAGACCCTCGCTAGCGGGGGAGCCTACCCGAGGGCAGTTCTTC.

This chain connects TRBV15 to TRBJ1-5; possibly TRBD1 for D (5 bases). Germline V lookup: CDR1 LNHNV, CDR2 YYDKDF (reference sequence). Trimming stripped 0 bases from V and 6 bases from J, with 9 bases between. The CDR3 loop spans 14 amino acids. The CDR3 DNA is TGTGCCACCAGCAGAGATCAGGGTGGTCAGCCCCAGCATTTT. It specifies CATSRDQGGQPQHF.

The V gene is TRBV7-8, the J gene TRBJ2-5; D gene unclear. The CDR3 is made up of 14 amino acids. CDR1 and CDR2 from the germline V gene are SGHVS and FQNEAQ. V was clipped by 1 base and J by 1 base, with 7 bases between them. This CDR3 reads CASSLDNIQETQYF. The CDR3 coding sequence is TGTGCCAGCAGCTTAGATAACATCCAAGAGACCCAGTACTTC.

The chain couples TRBV6-1 to TRBJ2-2; 9 nucleotides align to TRBD2. The CDR3 loop spans 15 amino acids. The ends lost 7 bases at V and 5 bases at J; junction bases unmatched: 8. Germline CDR1 and CDR2: MNHNS and SASEGT. CDR3 in amino acids: CASIGGLAGTGELFF. In DNA, the CDR3 is TGTGCCAGCATCGGTGGGCTAGCGGGAACCGGGGAGCTGTTTTTT.

This clone occurred a few times. The chain has TRBV29-1 and TRBJ2-6; no clear D. V lost 7 bases and J lost 2, with 9 bases in between. Germline V CDR1 and CDR2: SQVTM, ANQGSEA. The CDR3 runs 13 residues. CDR3 amino acids: CSATRTGANVLTF. The DNA for the CDR3 is TGCAGCGCCACCAGAACTGGGGCCAACGTCCTGACTTTC.

CDR3 residues: CASSLADRPYNEQFF. As DNA, the CDR3 is TGTGCCAGCAGCTTGGCGGACAGGCCCTACAATGAGCAGTTCTTC. This rearrangement joins TRBV5-6 to TRBJ2-1; TRBD1 matches at 7 bases. The CDR3 runs 15 residues. V lost 0 bases to trimming and J lost 2 bases; unmatched junction nucleotides: 2. Looked up from germline, CDR1 is SGHDT and CDR2 is YYEEEE.

The V call is TRBV29-1, the J call TRBJ1-6; 8 nucleotides match TRBD1. Germline CDR1 reads SQVTM; CDR2 reads ANQGSEA. J gave up 7 bases and V 2 bases, and 7 bases lay outside the gene matches. The CDR3 loop spans 15 amino acids. The CDR3 DNA follows: TGCAGCGTTGAACGAAGGGACAGGTACAATTCACCCCTCCACTTT. This gives the protein CSVERRDRYNSPLHF.

This clone was seen only a few times. The germline gene is not matched at one end of the junction; a read error may be the cause. The rearrangement links TRBV15 to TRBJ2-7, with 10 bases that match TRBD1. Looked up from germline, CDR1 is LNHNV and CDR2 is YYDKDF (reference sequence). The CDR3 contains 12 residues. The CDR3 is CATSRGTGGTLF. Here the CDR3 DNA reads TGTGCCACCAGCAGAGGGACAGGGGGTACTCTCTTC. The whole variable domain, filled in from reference TRBV15 and TRBJ2-7, reads DAMVIQNPRYQVTQFGKPVTLSCSQTLNHNVMYWYQQKSSQAPKLLFHYYDKDFNNEADTPDNFQSRRPNTSFCFLDIRSPGLGDTAMYLCATSRGTGGTLFGPGTRLTVT.

The chain has TRBV4-3 and TRBJ1-1; the D gene is possibly TRBD1 (5 bases). The germline V gene has CDR1 LGHNA and CDR2 YSLEER. The V end was cut by 0 bases, the J end by 10 bases, with 15 bases between. The CDR3 is 14 residues long. The CDR3 DNA follows: TGCGCCAGCAGCCAAGATTGGGGCTCTGGGCGAGCTTTCTTT. The encoded protein is CASSQDWGSGRAFF.

This chain connects TRBV29-1 to TRBJ2-2; weak D call: TRBD2 (7 bases). Germline V CDR1 and CDR2: SQVTM, ANQGSEA. CDR3 length equals 17 residues. Trimming took 3 bases from V and 3 from J, leaving 20 bases between them. The CDR3 DNA reads TGCAGCGTTGAGAGCAGGGGAGGGCTCGAGGACACCGGGGAGCTGTTTTTT. Its translation: CSVESRGGLEDTGELFF.

CDR3 nucleotides: TGTGCCTGGAGTTCGGACAGGCTTTATGGCTACACCTTC. It codes for CAWSSDRLYGYTF. The J gene is TRBJ1-2, the V gene TRBV30; 7 bases fit TRBD1. With V trimmed by 2 bases and J by 5 bases, 5 bases remained unmatched. CDR3 length equals 13 residues. CDR1 and CDR2 (germline): GTSNPN, SVGIG (reference sequence).

On this clone itself: Other DNA sequences in this sample translate to the same CDR3. The J gene is TRBJ2-3, the V gene TRBV9, with a possible D match to TRBD2 (6 bases). This CDR3 region has 12 residues. V lost 3 bases and J 6 bases, leaving 8 bases between the germline ends. The germline V gene has CDR1 SGDLS and CDR2 YYNGEE. The CDR3 DNA reads as TGTGCCAGCAGCGCGAGCGGGGATACGCAGTATTTT. It yields the protein CASSASGDTQYF.

This clone has just a few counts. The chain uses TRBV7-2 and TRBJ1-2, with D maybe TRBD1 (6 bases). Per germline, CDR1 SGHTA and CDR2 FQGNSA. This CDR3 region has 13 residues. Deletions cut 0 bases from V and 8 bases from J, with 10 bases between. CDR3 sequence reads: CASSLAQGRGYTF. In DNA form, the CDR3 reads TGTGCCAGCAGCTTAGCCCAGGGGAGAGGCTACACCTTC.